This T cell receptor (beta chain) was recorded in a study of regulatory T cells in long-lasting Graves disease. With iRepertoire HTBI primers and Arm-PCR of CDR3 regions, TCR beta libraries were built. Authors' methods: Detected in the samples were roughly 60 TRBV and around 15 TRBJ segments. TCRdb fed the multiplex PCR reads into MiXCR, producing one record per CDR3 protein. TCRdb, not the original authors, processed these V and J calls. The data hold roughly 610,000 distinct CDR3 sequences, with around 15% observed a single time. Germline CDR1 and CDR2: LGHNA and YNFKEQ. V shed 0 bases and J shed 7 bases, with 14 bases lying between them. The length of the CDR3 is 15 residues. The time point is: newly diagnosed GD, antithyroid drugs for less than 3 months. RNA isolated from PBMCs was used to make the TCR library. American Thyroid Association guidelines defined Graves' disease diagnosis. All patients originated from an endocrinology department located in Xi'an, China.

Another study also made use of these data, one on T cells in Graves' hyperthyroidism and ophthalmopathy. That report notes: The HTBI set primed first-round TCR CDR3 RT-PCR.

Specimen: peripheral blood mononuclear cells (PBMCs), collected at new diagnosis, from a patient treated with antithyroid drugs. The V gene is TRBV4-2, the J gene TRBJ2-3; D is unresolved. The receptor's source is a man between 18 and 35 years old with Graves disease. For the CDR3, the DNA is TGTGCCAGCAGCCAAGATCGGAACCAAATCTATACGCAGTATTTT. It yields the protein CASSQDRNQIYTQYF.